This T cell receptor (beta chain) was sequenced in a study of cytomegalovirus exposure and HLA in healthy donors. As for the study in general: Among the approximately 410 genotyped donors, more than 70% were placed in the Caucasian-associated ancestry cluster.

Trimming left V 4 bases short and J 2 bases short, with 14 bases between. CDR3 size: 15 residues. The germline gives CDR1 MGHRA, CDR2 YSYEKL. A few counts support this clone. The primer mix had 60 Vbeta and 13 Jbeta primers. The repertoire was sequenced with immunoSEQ multiplex PCR; TCRdb's copy has only in-frame clones and lacks some. The sample consists of roughly 150,000 clones, 75% to 80% of them appearing once. This receptor was identified in a male donor in good health and CMV-seronegative. The chain uses TRBV4-1 and TRBJ1-1; a weak D match, TRBD1 (6 bases). The material sequenced was PBMCs. The CDR3 reads CASSLGTTTNTEAFF. As DNA, the CDR3 is TGCGCCAGCAGCCTTGGGACAACTACCAACACTGAAGCTTTCTTT.